This TCR beta chain was documented in a study of blood T cell repertoires in COVID-19. About the study: Researchers got acute and convalescent COVID-19 samples from the United States, Italy and Spain. Sources were T cells, B-cell-depleted T cells, or PBMCs; the material itself was cDNA or gDNA.

There are 16 residues in the CDR3. CDR1 SGHNT and CDR2 YENEEA come from the germline V gene. The V segment lost 4 bases and the J segment 6 bases; nucleotides outside the gene matches: 10. Under the authors' procedure: Estimation of nucleated cell counts was performed using reference gene primer amplification. Produced via immunoSEQ multiplex PCR; TCRdb's table is partial and in-frame only. V and J calls and clone size follow that table, whereas D and trimming were derived from the DNA. The data show about 240,000 clones, with 85% seen just once and around 6.8% held by the top ten. This rearrangement joins TRBV11-3 to TRBJ2-3, with 10 bases matching TRBD2. This clonotype was sampled from a woman aged 60-75 years with active or convalescent COVID-19. The specimen was peripheral blood. The CDR3 region has the DNA TGTGCCAGCAGCTCACTAGCGGGAATACGCATTGATACGCAGTATTTT. Its translation is CASSSLAGIRIDTQYF.